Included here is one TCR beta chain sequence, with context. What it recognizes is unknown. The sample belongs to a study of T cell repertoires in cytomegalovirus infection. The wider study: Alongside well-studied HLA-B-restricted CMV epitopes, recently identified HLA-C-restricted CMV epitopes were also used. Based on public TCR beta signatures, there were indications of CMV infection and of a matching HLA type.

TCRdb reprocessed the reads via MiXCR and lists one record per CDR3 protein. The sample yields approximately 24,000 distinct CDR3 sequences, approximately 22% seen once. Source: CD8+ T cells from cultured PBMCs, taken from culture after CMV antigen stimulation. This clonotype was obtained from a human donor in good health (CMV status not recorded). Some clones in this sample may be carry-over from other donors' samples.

CDR3 in DNA: TGTGCCAGCAGACCCGACAGGGGGGACTACGAGCAGTACTTC. Protein product: CASRPDRGDYEQYF. The chain carries TRBV6-2 or TRBV6-3 and TRBJ2-7; 9 bases are a match to TRBD1. The V gene end was trimmed by 6 bases and the J gene end by 3 bases; junction bases not matched to a gene: 6. The CDR3 extends over 14 amino acids. Germline assignment: CDR1 MNHEY and CDR2 SVGEGT.